This TCR beta chain was recorded in a study of human T cells and chemical hapten exposure. Study overall: Weekly administration of diphenylcyclopropenone to the scalp of patients continued throughout the roughly 22-week study. Cases of alopecia areata, totalis or universalis occurred in a predominantly female patient group.

Regarding this clonotype: What it binds is not known.

The time point is: patch test 1, 2 weeks after DPC sensitization. Indicated treatment: therapeutic diphenylcyclopropenone sensitization with weekly scalp DPC. MiXCR, applied by TCRdb to the RACE reads, yields one record per CDR3 protein. The table lists tens of thousands of distinct CDR3 sequences, about 10% of them singletons. Study results and caveats: There were significantly more large CDR3 similarity clusters among expanded TCRs than among controls.

V was clipped by 6 bases and J by 0 bases, with 19 bases between them. CDR3 length equals 17 residues. The sample was whole blood, taken in connection with sensitization to the hapten diphenylcyclopropenone (DPC). The chain recombines TRBV12-3 or TRBV12-4 with TRBJ2-3; D perhaps matches TRBD1 (6 bases). The receptor comes from a man in his forties or fifties with alopecia areata. Some clones in this sample may be carry-over from other donors' samples. The CDR3 sequence is CASRRRTADYSTDTQYF. The CDR3 nucleotides read TGTGCCAGCAGACGCCGGACAGCCGACTATAGCACAGATACGCAGTATTTT.